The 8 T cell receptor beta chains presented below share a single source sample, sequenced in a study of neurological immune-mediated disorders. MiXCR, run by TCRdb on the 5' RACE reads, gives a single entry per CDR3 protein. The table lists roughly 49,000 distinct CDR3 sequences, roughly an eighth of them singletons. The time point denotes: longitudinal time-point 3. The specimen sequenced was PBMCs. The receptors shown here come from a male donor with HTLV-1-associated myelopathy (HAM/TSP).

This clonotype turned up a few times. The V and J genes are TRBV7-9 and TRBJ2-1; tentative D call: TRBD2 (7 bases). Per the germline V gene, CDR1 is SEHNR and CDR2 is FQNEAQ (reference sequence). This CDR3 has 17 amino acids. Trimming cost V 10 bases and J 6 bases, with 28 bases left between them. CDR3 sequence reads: CANDLGGRRGNSNEQFF. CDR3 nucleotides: TGTGCCAACGACTTGGGGGGGCGGAGGGGGAATTCCAATGAGCAGTTCTTC.

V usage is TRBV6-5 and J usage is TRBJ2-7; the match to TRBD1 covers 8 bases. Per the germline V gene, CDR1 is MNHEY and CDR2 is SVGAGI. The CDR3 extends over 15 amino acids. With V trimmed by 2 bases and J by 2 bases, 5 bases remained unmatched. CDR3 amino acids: CASSYISGGAYEQYF. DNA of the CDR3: TGTGCCAGCAGTTACATCTCAGGGGGCGCCTACGAGCAGTACTTC.

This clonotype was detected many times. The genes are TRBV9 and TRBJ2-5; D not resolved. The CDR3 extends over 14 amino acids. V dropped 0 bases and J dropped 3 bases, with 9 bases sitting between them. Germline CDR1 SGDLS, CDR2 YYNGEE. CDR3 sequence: CASSVATEEETQYF. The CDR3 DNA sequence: TGTGCCAGCAGCGTAGCTACAGAGGAAGAGACCCAGTACTTC.

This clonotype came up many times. The CDR3 protein is CASSQDVGTYNEQFF. In DNA, the CDR3 is TGTGCCAGCAGCCAAGATGTAGGAACCTACAATGAGCAGTTCTTC. This chain connects TRBV3-1 to TRBJ2-1; D gene ambiguous. This CDR3 is 15 amino acids long. The V gene's germline CDR1 is LGHDT and CDR2 YNNKEL (reference sequence). V was clipped by 0 bases and J by 2 bases, with 8 bases between them.

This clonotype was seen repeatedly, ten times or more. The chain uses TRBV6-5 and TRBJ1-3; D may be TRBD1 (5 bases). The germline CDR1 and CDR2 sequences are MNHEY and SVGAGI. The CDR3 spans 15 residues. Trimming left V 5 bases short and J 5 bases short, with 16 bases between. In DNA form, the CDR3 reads TGTGCCAGCAGTCCATGGGACGGTAGACGAAACACCATATATTTT. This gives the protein CASSPWDGRRNTIYF.

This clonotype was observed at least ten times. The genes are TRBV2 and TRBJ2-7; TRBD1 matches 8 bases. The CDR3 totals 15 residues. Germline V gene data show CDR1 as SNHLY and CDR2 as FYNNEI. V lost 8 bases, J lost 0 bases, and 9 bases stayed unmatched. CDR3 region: CASGGRTGSSYEQYF. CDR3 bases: TGTGCCAGCGGGGGGAGGACAGGGAGCTCCTACGAGCAGTACTTC.

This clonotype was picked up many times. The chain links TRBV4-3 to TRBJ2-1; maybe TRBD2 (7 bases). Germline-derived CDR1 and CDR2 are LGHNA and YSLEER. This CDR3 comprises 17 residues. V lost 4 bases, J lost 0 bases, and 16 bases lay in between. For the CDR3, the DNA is TGCGCCAGCAGCCGCGTCTGGGGGGGCAGCTCCTACAATGAGCAGTTCTTC. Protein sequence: CASSRVWGGSSYNEQFF.

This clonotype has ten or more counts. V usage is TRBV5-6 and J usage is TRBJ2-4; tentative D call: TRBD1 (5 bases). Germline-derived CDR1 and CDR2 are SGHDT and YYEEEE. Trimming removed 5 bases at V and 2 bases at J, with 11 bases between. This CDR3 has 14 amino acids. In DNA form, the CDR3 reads TGTGCCAGCAGGGGGAAGGGGTCCAAAAACATTCAGTACTTC. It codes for CASRGKGSKNIQYF.